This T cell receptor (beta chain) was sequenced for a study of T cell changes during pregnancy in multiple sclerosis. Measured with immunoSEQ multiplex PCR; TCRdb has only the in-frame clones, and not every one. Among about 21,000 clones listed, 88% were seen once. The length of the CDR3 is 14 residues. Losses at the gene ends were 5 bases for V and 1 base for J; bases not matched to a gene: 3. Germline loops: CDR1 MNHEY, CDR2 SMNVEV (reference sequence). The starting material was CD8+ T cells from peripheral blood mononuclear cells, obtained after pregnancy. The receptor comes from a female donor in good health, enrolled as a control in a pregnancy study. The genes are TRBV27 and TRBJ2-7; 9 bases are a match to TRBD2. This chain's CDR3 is CASSKRGESYEQYF. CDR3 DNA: TGTGCCAGCAGTAAGCGGGGGGAATCCTACGAGCAGTACTTC.